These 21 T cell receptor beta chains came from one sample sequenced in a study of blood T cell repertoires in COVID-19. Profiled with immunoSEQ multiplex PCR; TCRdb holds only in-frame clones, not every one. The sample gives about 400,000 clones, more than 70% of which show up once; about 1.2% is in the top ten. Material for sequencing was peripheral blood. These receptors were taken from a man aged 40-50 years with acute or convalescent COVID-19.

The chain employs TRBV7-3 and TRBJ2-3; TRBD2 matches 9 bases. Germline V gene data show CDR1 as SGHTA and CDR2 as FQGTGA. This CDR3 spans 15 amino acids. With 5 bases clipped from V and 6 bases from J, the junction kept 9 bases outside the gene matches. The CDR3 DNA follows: TGTGCCAGCAGCCAAATAGCGGGGGAAACGGATACGCAGTATTTT. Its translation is CASSQIAGETDTQYF.

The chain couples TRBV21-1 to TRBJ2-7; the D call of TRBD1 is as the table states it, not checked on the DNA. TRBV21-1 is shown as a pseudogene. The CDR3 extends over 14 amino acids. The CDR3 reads CASSKGQGPYEQYF. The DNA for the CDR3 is TGTGCCAGCAGCAAGGGACAGGGGCCTTACGAGCAGTACTTC.

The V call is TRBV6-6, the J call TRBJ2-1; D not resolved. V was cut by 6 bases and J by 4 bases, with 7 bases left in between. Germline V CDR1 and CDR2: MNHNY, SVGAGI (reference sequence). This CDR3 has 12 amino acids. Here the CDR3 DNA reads TGTGCCAGCAGCCCGGTGTACAATGAGCAGTTCTTC. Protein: CASSPVYNEQFF.

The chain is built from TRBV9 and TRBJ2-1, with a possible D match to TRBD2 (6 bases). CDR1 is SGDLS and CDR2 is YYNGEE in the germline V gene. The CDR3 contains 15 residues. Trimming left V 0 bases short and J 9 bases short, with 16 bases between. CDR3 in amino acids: CASSVGTTMAGEQFF. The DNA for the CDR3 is TGTGCCAGCAGCGTAGGGACTACAATGGCCGGTGAGCAGTTCTTC.

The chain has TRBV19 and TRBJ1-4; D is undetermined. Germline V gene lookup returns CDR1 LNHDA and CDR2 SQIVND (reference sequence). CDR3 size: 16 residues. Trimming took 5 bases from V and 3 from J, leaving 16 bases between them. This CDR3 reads CASSSPYRGANEKLFF. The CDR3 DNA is TGTGCCAGTAGTTCTCCATATAGAGGAGCTAATGAAAAACTGTTTTTT. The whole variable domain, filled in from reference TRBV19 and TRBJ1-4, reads DGGITQSPKYLFRKEGQNVTLSCEQNLNHDAMYWYRQDPGQGLRLIYYSQIVNDFQKGDIAEGYSVSREKKESFPLTVTSAQKNPTAFYLCASSSPYRGANEKLFFGSGTQLSVL.

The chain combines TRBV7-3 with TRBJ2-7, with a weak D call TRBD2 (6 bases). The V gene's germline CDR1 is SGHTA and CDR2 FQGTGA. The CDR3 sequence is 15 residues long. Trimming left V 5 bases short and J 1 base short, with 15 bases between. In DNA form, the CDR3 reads TGTGCCAGCAGCGATAGGGCTAGCGCTTCCTACGAGCAGTACTTC. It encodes CASSDRASASYEQYF. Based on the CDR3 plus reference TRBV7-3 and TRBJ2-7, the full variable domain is GAGVSQTPSNKVTEKGKYVELRCDPISGHTALYWYRQSLGQGPEFLIYFQGTGAADDSGLPNDRFFAVRPEGSVSTLKIQRTERGDSAVYLCASSDRASASYEQYFGPGTRLTVT.

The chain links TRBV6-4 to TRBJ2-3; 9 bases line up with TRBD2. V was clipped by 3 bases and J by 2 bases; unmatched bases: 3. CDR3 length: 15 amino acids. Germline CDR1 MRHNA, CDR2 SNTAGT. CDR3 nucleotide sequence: TGTGCCAGCAGTGAGTCTAGCGGGAACACAGATACGCAGTATTTT. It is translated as CASSESSGNTDTQYF.

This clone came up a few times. The CDR3: CASSSLPGTSNYGYTF. The CDR3 nucleotides are TGTGCCAGCAGTTCCCTTCCCGGGACTTCTAACTATGGCTACACCTTC. The gene calls are TRBV6-5 and TRBJ1-2, with a weak D call TRBD1 (5 bases). The V end lost 4 bases, the J end lost 0 bases, and 15 bases lay between the germline ends. The CDR3 extends over 16 amino acids. Per germline, CDR1 MNHEY and CDR2 SVGAGI.

The CDR3 loop reads CASSRTLGGEGETQYF. The CDR3 nucleotides read TGTGCCAGCAGCCGTACCCTAGGGGGAGAGGGGGAGACCCAGTACTTC. This chain joins TRBV4-2 and TRBJ2-5; D may be TRBD1 (6 bases). This CDR3 has 16 residues. Trimming removed 4 bases at V and 5 bases at J, with 20 bases between. Germline V lookup: CDR1 LGHNA, CDR2 YNFKEQ.

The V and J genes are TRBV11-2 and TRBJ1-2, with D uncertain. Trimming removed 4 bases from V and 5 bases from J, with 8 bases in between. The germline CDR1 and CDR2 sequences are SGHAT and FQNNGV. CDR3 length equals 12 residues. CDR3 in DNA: TGTGCCAGCAGCTACCCCAGTTATGGCTACACCTTC. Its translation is CASSYPSYGYTF.

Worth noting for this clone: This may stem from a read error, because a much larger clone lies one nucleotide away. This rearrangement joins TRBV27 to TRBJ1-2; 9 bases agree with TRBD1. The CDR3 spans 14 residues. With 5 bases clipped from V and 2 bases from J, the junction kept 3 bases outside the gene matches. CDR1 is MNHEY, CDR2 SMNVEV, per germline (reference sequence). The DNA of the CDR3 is TGTGCCAGCAGTATAGGACAGGGGAACTATGGCTACACCTTC. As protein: CASSIGQGNYGYTF.

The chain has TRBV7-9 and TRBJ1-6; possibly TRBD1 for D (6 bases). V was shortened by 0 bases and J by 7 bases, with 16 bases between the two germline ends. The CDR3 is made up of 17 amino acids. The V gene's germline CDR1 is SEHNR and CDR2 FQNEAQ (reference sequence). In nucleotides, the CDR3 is TGTGCCAGCAGCTTAGCGGCATCACAGGGTGGAAATTCACCCCTCCACTTT. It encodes CASSLAASQGGNSPLHF. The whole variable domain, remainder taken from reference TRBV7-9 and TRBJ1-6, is DTGVSQNPRHKITKRGQNVTFRCDPISEHNRLYWYRQTLGQGPEFLTYFQNEAQLEKSRLLSDRFSAERPKGSFSTLEIQRTEQGDSAMYLCASSLAASQGGNSPLHFGNGTRLTVT.

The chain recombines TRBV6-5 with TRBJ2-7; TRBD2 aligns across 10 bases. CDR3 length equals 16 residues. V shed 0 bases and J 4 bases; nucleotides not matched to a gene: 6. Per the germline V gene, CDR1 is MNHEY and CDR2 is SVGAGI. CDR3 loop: CASSYSDSLAGYEQYF. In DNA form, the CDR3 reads TGTGCCAGCAGTTACTCAGATTCACTAGCGGGGTACGAGCAGTACTTC.

The CDR3 reads CASSGQGRSGNTIYF. The DNA for the CDR3 is TGTGCCAGCAGCGGACAGGGACGCTCTGGAAACACCATATATTTT. The gene calls are TRBV9 and TRBJ1-3; 7 nucleotides line up with TRBD1. The CDR3 length is 15 residues. V was clipped by 3 bases and J by 0 bases; unmatched bases: 3. Germline V gene data show CDR1 as SGDLS and CDR2 as YYNGEE. Using reference TRBV9 and TRBJ1-3 for the parts outside the CDR3, the full variable domain is DSGVTQTPKHLITATGQRVTLRCSPRSGDLSVYWYQQSLDQGLQFLIQYYNGEERAKGNILERFSAQQFPDLHSELNLSSLELGDSALYFCASSGQGRSGNTIYFGEGSWLTVV.

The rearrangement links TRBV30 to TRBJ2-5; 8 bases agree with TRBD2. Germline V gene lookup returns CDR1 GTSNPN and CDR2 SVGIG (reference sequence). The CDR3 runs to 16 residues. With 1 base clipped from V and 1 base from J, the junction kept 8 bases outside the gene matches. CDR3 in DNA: TGTGCCTGGAGTGAAAATAGCGGGGCCACCCAAGAGACCCAGTACTTC. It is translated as CAWSENSGATQETQYF. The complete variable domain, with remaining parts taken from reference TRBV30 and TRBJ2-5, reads SQTIHQWPATLVQPVGSPLSLECTVEGTSNPNLYWYRQAAGRGLQLLFYSVGIGQISSEVPQNLSASRPQDRQFILSSKKLLLSDSGFYLCAWSENSGATQETQYFGPGTRLLVL.

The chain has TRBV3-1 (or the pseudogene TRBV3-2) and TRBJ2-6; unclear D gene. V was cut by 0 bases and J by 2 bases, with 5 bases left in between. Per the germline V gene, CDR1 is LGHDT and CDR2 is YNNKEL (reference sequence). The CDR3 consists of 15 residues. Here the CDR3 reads CASSQDGTGANVLTF. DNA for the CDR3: TGTGCCAGCAGCCAAGATGGCACTGGGGCCAACGTCCTGACTTTC.

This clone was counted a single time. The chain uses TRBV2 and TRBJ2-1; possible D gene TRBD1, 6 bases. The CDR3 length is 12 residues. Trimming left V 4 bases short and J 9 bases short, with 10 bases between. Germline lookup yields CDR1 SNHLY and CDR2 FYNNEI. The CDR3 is CASSGDIGEQFF. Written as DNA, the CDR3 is TGTGCCAGCAGTGGGGACATCGGTGAGCAGTTCTTC.

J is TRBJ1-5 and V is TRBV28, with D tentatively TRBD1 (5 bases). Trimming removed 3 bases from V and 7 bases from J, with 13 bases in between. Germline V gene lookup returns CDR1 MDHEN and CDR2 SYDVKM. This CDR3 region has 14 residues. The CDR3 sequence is CASSFSGGSQPQHF. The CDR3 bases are TGTGCCAGCAGTTTCTCCGGGGGATCCCAGCCCCAGCATTTT.

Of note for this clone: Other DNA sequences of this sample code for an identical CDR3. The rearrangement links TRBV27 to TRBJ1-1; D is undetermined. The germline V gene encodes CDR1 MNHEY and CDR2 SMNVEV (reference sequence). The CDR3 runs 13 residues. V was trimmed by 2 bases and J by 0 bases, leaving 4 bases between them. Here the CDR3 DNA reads TGTGCCAGCAGTTTACAGGTGAACACTGAAGCTTTCTTT. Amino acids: CASSLQVNTEAFF.

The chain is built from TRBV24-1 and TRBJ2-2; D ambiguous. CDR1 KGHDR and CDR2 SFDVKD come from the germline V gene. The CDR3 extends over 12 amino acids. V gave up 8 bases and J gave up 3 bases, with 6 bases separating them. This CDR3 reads CATKGDTGELFF. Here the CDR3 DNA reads TGTGCCACCAAAGGAGACACCGGGGAGCTGTTTTTT.

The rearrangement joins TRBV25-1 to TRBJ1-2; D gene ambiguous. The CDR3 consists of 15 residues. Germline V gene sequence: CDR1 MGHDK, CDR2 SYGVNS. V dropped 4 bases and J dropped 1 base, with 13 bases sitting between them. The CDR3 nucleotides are TGTGCCAGCAGTGCCCCATGGGAGAATAACTATGGCTACACCTTC. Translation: CASSAPWENNYGYTF.